A selection of T cell receptor beta chains follows, all from one sample in a study of blood T cell repertoires in COVID-19. Sequenced by immunoSEQ multiplex PCR; TCRdb stores in-frame clones only, minus some. This repertoire shows more than 250,000 clones, approximately 85% found once; its top ten account for 2.2%. The sample comprised PBMCs or T cells enriched from blood (not recorded which). The receptors stem from a young man who had recovered from COVID-19. Both conserved end residues are part of each CDR3. D genes are given only for firm matches. Clone size, where shown, is once, few, many, or a class for clones that have expanded.

v_call,j_call,d_call,clone_size,cdr3_aa,cdr3_nt
TRBV27,TRBJ1-2,.,once,CASSLSWRYGYTF,TGTGCCAGCAGTTTATCGTGGCGGTATGGCTACACCTTC
TRBV5-1,TRBJ1-5,TRBD1,.,CASSFGQGSNQPQHF,TGCGCCAGCAGCTTCGGACAGGGTAGCAATCAGCCCCAGCATTTT
TRBV30,TRBJ1-3,.,once,CAWSKNRVVGNTIYF,TGTGCCTGGAGCAAAAACAGGGTCGTAGGAAACACCATATATTTT
TRBV9,TRBJ2-1,.,.,CASSGSGSEYNEQFF,TGTGCCAGCAGCGGCAGCGGGTCAGAATACAATGAGCAGTTCTTC
TRBV7-2,TRBJ2-2,.,few,CASSPTGELFF,TGTGCCAGCAGCCCAACCGGGGAGCTGTTTTTT
TRBV7-2,TRBJ1-1,TRBD1,.,CASSQGVGYTEAFF,TGTGCCAGCAGCCAGGGGGTAGGGTACACTGAAGCTTTCTTT
TRBV5-1,TRBJ2-7,TRBD2,.,CASSSDSGGAREQYF,TGCGCCAGCAGCTCGGATAGCGGGGGGGCCCGCGAGCAGTACTTC
TRBV4-2,TRBJ1-3,.,.,CASSQPREGNTIYF,TGTGCCAGCAGCCAACCGCGGGAGGGAAACACCATATATTTT
TRBV7-9,TRBJ2-1,.,few,CASSLQGITTNEQFF,TGTGCCAGCAGCTTACAGGGGATAACTACAAATGAGCAGTTCTTC
TRBV9,TRBJ2-7,TRBD2,.,CASSVGGGRAYEQYF,TGTGCCAGCAGCGTAGGAGGCGGGAGAGCCTACGAGCAGTACTTC
TRBV4-2,TRBJ1-3,.,few,CASSQEYRVASGNTIYF,TGTGCCAGCAGCCAAGAATACAGGGTGGCCTCTGGAAACACCATATATTTT
TRBV28,TRBJ2-6,TRBD2,.,CASSSKAGGYSGANVLTF,TGTGCCAGCAGTTCCAAAGCGGGGGGCTACTCTGGGGCCAACGTCCTGACTTTC
TRBV3-1/TRBV3-2,TRBJ1-3,TRBD1,once,CASSGTGDSGNTIYF,TGTGCCAGCAGCGGGACAGGTGATTCTGGAAACACCATATATTTT
TRBV7-9,TRBJ1-3,.,.,CASSLERVRGNTIYF,TGTGCCAGCAGCTTAGAGCGGGTCAGAGGAAACACCATATATTTT
TRBV5-1,TRBJ2-1,TRBD1,.,CASSWTGGEGFSYNEQFF,TGCGCCAGCAGCTGGACAGGGGGCGAGGGATTCTCCTACAATGAGCAGTTCTTC